A selection of T cell receptor beta chains follows, all from one sample in a study of blood T cell repertoires in COVID-19. Method: immunoSEQ multiplex PCR; TCRdb's copy keeps in-frame clones and lacks some. The sample records over 250,000 clones, approximately 92% being singletons. Sequencing used peripheral blood. These receptors all stem from a person under 35 with COVID-19, enrolled during active disease. Each CDR3 is given with its conserved first and last residue. The D gene is left open where the match is weak. Expanded clones get a size class; other rows say once, few or many, or leave the size out.

>.|TRBD2|TRBJ2-2|TRBV5-1
CASSLLSGRDTGELFF
TGCGCCAGCAGCCTACTCAGCGGGAGGGACACCGGGGAGCTGTTTTTT
>.|TRBD1|TRBJ2-1|TRBV4-1
CASSRDSYNEQFF
TGCGCCAGCAGCCGGGACAGTTACAATGAGCAGTTCTTC
>.|.|TRBJ2-1|TRBV5-1
CASSFGPEDEQFF
TGCGCCAGCAGCTTTGGTCCCGAGGATGAGCAGTTCTTC
>.|.|TRBJ2-3|TRBV25-1
CASSDPRGGPDTQYF
TGTGCCAGCAGTGATCCCAGGGGTGGGCCAGATACGCAGTATTTT
>.|.|TRBJ1-3|TRBV11-2
CASSLGGAGNTIYF
TGTGCCAGCAGCTTAGGAGGTGCTGGAAACACCATATATTTT
>.|TRBD2|TRBJ2-2|TRBV19
CASSIRTGTSGRGKWVGELFF
TGTGCCAGTAGTATCAGGACCGGGACTAGCGGGAGGGGTAAGTGGGTCGGGGAGCTGTTTTTT
>.|.|TRBJ1-4|TRBV29-1
CSFSQGFREKLFF
TGCAGCTTTTCTCAGGGGTTTAGGGAAAAACTGTTTTTT
>once|.|TRBJ2-7|TRBV24-1
CATSDYGTNEQYF
TGTGCCACCAGTGACTATGGGACAAACGAGCAGTACTTC
>.|.|TRBJ1-3|TRBV10-1
CASSPPGTGNTIYF
TGCGCCAGCAGCCCCCCAGGTACCGGAAACACCATATATTTT
>.|TRBD2|TRBJ2-7|TRBV5-1
CASKTSGAYEQYF
TGCGCCAGCAAGACTAGCGGAGCCTACGAGCAGTACTTC
>.|.|TRBJ2-5|TRBV11-2
CASSWTVQETQYF
TGTGCCAGCAGCTGGACAGTCCAAGAGACCCAGTACTTC
>.|.|TRBJ2-2|TRBV7-2
CASSLGVRRSGELFF
TGTGCCAGCAGCTTAGGAGTGCGGCGGTCCGGGGAGCTGTTTTTT
>.|.|TRBJ2-7|TRBV6-2/TRBV6-3
CASSPSGPPPEMEYF
TGTGCCAGCAGTCCCAGCGGGCCCCCCCCAGAGATGGAGTACTTC
>.|.|TRBJ2-7|TRBV3-1/TRBV3-2
CASTNREGSYEQYF
TGTGCCAGTACTAACAGGGAGGGGTCCTACGAGCAGTACTTC
>.|.|TRBJ1-5|TRBV6-5
CASSGSSNQPQHF
TGTGCCAGCAGCGGGAGTAGCAATCAGCCCCAGCATTTT
>.|TRBD2|TRBJ2-5|TRBV12-3/TRBV12-4
CASSFGGEETQYF
TGTGCCAGCAGTTTTGGGGGGGAAGAGACCCAGTACTTC
>.|.|TRBJ2-2|TRBV29-1
CSVALVNTGELFF
TGCAGCGTTGCCCTAGTGAACACCGGGGAGCTGTTTTTT
>.|.|TRBJ2-7|TRBV23-1
CASSQPIFRRLREQYF
TGCGCCAGCAGTCAACCCATTTTTCGGCGGCTACGCGAGCAGTACTTC
>.|.|TRBJ2-7|TRBV27
CASLPVYEQYF
TGTGCCAGCCTCCCTGTCTACGAGCAGTACTTC
>.|.|TRBJ2-3|TRBV6-5
CASSPLGDTQYF
TGTGCCAGCAGTCCTCTCGGAGATACGCAGTATTTT
>.|TRBD1|TRBJ2-7|TRBV9
CASSVVDRVSYEQYF
TGTGCCAGCAGCGTAGTAGACAGGGTATCCTACGAGCAGTACTTC
>.|TRBD1|TRBJ2-7|TRBV5-6
CASSLEDRNEQYF
TGTGCCAGCAGCTTGGAGGACAGGAACGAGCAGTACTTC
>once|TRBD2|TRBJ2-7|TRBV28
CASSSSWTSGFYEQYF
TGTGCCAGCAGTTCCTCGTGGACTAGCGGATTCTACGAGCAGTACTTC
>.|.|TRBJ1-5|TRBV6-6
CASSSRGTGIQPQHF
TGTGCCAGCAGTTCTCGGGGGACCGGGATACAGCCCCAGCATTTT
>.|TRBD1|TRBJ1-5|TRBV4-2
CASSRLGQGENQPQHF
TGTGCCAGCAGCCGTCTTGGACAGGGTGAAAATCAGCCCCAGCATTTT
>.|TRBD2|TRBJ2-2|TRBV4-1
CASSLLGRAGTGELFF
TGCGCCAGCAGCCTACTGGGGAGGGCGGGCACCGGGGAGCTGTTTTTT
>.|TRBD1|TRBJ2-6|TRBV18
CASSATGGSSGANVLTF
TGTGCCAGCTCGGCGACAGGGGGGAGCTCTGGGGCCAACGTCCTGACTTTC
>.|.|TRBJ1-3|TRBV18
CASSPPPRTSSGNTIYF
TGTGCCAGCTCACCACCGCCTAGGACTTCCTCTGGAAACACCATATATTTT
>.|TRBD1|TRBJ1-1|TRBV5-1
CASSLAGQGYMNTEAFF
TGCGCCAGCAGCTTGGCGGGACAGGGTTACATGAACACTGAAGCTTTCTTT
>once|TRBD2|TRBJ2-3|TRBV3-1/TRBV3-2
CASSRLAGDQDTQYF
TGTGCCAGCAGCCGACTAGCGGGAGATCAAGATACGCAGTATTTT
>.|TRBD2|TRBJ2-1|TRBV6-5
CASSQSGRQFF
TGTGCCAGCAGCCAAAGCGGGAGGCAGTTCTTC
>.|TRBD1|TRBJ2-7|TRBV7-8
CASRPGGRDEQYF
TGTGCCAGCAGGCCAGGGGGCAGGGACGAGCAGTACTTC
>.|TRBD1|TRBJ2-7|TRBV30
CAWSDFGGDRTYEQYF
TGTGCCTGGAGTGATTTTGGTGGGGACAGAACCTACGAGCAGTACTTC
>.|.|TRBJ1-2|TRBV25-1
CASSENSYRDVFYGYTF
TGTGCCAGCAGTGAGAACTCTTACAGGGATGTTTTCTATGGCTACACCTTC
>.|TRBD2|TRBJ2-2|TRBV5-1
CASRTGWDTEYGTSGNSNTGELFF
TGCGCCAGCAGAACGGGGTGGGACACAGAGTACGGGACTAGCGGGAACTCGAACACCGGGGAGCTGTTTTTT